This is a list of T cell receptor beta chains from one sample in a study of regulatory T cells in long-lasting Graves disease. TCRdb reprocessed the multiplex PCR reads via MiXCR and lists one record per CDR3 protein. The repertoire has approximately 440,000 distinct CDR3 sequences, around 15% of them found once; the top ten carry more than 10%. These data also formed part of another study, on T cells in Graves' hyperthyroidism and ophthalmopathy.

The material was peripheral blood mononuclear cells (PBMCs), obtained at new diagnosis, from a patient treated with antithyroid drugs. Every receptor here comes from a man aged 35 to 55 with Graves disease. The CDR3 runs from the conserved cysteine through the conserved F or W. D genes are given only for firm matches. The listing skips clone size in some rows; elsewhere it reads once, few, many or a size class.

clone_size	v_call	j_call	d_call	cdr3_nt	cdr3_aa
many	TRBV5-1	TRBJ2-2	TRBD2	TGCGCCAGCAGCTTGTTAGCGGGAAGCAGCGGGGAGCTGTTTTTT	CASSLLAGSSGELFF
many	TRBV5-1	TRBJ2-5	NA	TGCGCCAGCAGCTTAGGGGGAGGGAGCCAAGAGACCCAGTACTTC	CASSLGGGSQETQYF
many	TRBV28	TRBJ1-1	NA	TGTGCCAGCAGTTTACTCGGGGCGATCAACACTGAAGCTTTCTTT	CASSLLGAINTEAFF
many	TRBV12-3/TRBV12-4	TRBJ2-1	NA	TGTGCCAGCAGTTTACCGCCCGGCGGCAATGAGCAGTTCTTC	CASSLPPGGNEQFF
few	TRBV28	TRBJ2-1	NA	TGTGCCAGCAGGGAGAACTACAATGAGCAGTTCTTC	CASRENYNEQFF
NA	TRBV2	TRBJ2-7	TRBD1	TGTGCCAGCAGAACGACAGGGGCTCATCCCTACGAGCAGTACTTC	CASRTTGAHPYEQYF
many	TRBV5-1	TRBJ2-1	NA	TGCGCCAGCAGCTGGGGACAGGGTGGCACTAGCGGCCGACCCGGGGCGATATTCTTC	CASSWGQGGTSGRPGAIFF
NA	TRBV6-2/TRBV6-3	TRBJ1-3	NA	TGTGCCAGCAGCCACGGGACACCTGGAAACACCATATATTTT	CASSHGTPGNTIYF
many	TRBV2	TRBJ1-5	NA	TGTGCCAGCAGGGTGGGCAATCAGCCCCAGCATTTT	CASRVGNQPQHF
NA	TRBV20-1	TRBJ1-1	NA	TGCAGTGCGGTGCCGAGGGGGGCTTTCTTT	CSAVPRGAFF
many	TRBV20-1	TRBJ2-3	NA	TGCAGTGCTAGTAGGTCGCGGACTAGCACAGATACGCAGTATTTT	CSASRSRTSTDTQYF
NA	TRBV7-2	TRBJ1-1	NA	TGTGCCAGCAGCTTATCAGGGGTACGGAACACTGAAGCTTTCTTT	CASSLSGVRNTEAFF
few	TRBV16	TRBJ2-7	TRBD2	TGTGCCAGCAGCCAACATTGGACTAGCGGGACCTACGAGCAGTGCTTC	CASSQHWTSGTYEQCF
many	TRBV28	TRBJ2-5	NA	TGTGCCAGCAGTTCCGGCTCCCGCCGCACCGGCGAGACCCAGTACTTC	CASSSGSRRTGETQYF
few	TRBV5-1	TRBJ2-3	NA	TGCGCCAGCAGCTACAGACGGGAGAGCACAGATACGCAGTATTTT	CASSYRRESTDTQYF
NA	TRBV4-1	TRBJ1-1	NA	TGCGCCAGCAGCCAAGGATTGGGCACTGAAGCTTTCTTT	CASSQGLGTEAFF
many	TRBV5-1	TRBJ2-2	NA	TGCGCCAGCAGCTCGACAGTCTCGAACACCGGGGAGCTGTTTTTT	CASSSTVSNTGELFF
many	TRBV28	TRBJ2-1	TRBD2	TGTGCCAGCAGTAGGACTAGCGGGAATAGTGAGCAGTTCTTC	CASSRTSGNSEQFF
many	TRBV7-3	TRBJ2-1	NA	TGTGCCAGCAGCTTAAACGGGGGCAGGGCCTACAATGAGCAGTTCTTC	CASSLNGGRAYNEQFF
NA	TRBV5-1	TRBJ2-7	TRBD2	TGCGCCAGCAGCGCCCGACTAGCGGCCTCCTACGAGCAGTACTTC	CASSARLAASYEQYF
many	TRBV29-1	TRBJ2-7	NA	TGCAGCGTTGGTTCAGGGGGAGGGGAGCAGTACTTC	CSVGSGGGEQYF
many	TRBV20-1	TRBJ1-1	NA	TGCAGTGCTAAAACAGGGATGAACACTGAAGCTTTCTTT	CSAKTGMNTEAFF
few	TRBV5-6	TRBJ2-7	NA	TGTGCCAGCAGCTTGGCGCCACGGGACGAGCAGTACTTC	CASSLAPRDEQYF
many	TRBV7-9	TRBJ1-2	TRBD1	TGTGCCAGCAGCTTACGTGACAGGGGGCAGAAGGACTATGGCTACACCTTC	CASSLRDRGQKDYGYTF
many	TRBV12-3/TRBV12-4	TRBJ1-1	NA	TGTGCCAGCAGTCAGTCGCGGGGTTACGCTTTCTTT	CASSQSRGYAFF
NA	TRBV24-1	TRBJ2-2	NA	TGTGCCACCAGTGATCAGGGTTGGGCCGGGGGGCTGTTTTTT	CATSDQGWAGGLFF
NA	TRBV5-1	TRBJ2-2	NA	TGCGCCAGCAAGGCTACGAACACCGGGGAGCTGTTTTTT	CASKATNTGELFF
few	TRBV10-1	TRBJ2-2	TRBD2	TGCGCCAGCTCTAGCGGGAGTTTGTCCGGGGAGCTGTTTTTT	CASSSGSLSGELFF
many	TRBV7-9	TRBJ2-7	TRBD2	TGTGCCAGCAGCTCCCGGACTAGCGGGAGACTAGAGCAGTACTTC	CASSSRTSGRLEQYF
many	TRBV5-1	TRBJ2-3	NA	TGCGCCAGCAGCTTAGGGACGGAGAAAACAGATACGCAGTATTTT	CASSLGTEKTDTQYF
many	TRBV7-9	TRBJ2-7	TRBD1	TGTGCCAGCGCGTCGGCAGGGGGATACGAGCAGTACTTC	CASASAGGYEQYF
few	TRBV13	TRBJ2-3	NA	TGTGCCAGCAGCCCCCCCGGGACTAGCACAGATACGCAGTATTTT	CASSPPGTSTDTQYF
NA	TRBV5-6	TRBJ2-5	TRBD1	TGTGCCAGCACCGGACAGGGAAAAGAGACCCAGTACTTC	CASTGQGKETQYF
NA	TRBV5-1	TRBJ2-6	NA	TGCGCCAGCAGTCTTCGGGTCTCTGGGGCCAACGTCCTGACTTTC	CASSLRVSGANVLTF
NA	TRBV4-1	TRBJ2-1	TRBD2	TGCGCCAGCAGTAGTAGTCGGACTAGCTTAAATGAGCAGTTCTTC	CASSSSRTSLNEQFF
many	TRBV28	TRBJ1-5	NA	TGTGCCAGCAAAAAGCCCGGGTCGTTTCCTACGGCGAGCAATCAGCCCCAGCATTTT	CASKKPGSFPTASNQPQHF
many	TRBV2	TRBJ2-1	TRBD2	TGTGCCAGCAGTCCGGGACTAGCGGGAGGATTAGATGAGCAGTTCTTC	CASSPGLAGGLDEQFF
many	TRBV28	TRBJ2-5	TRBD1	TGTGCCAGCAGTTCTCACAGGGGGCAAGAGACCCAGTACTTC	CASSSHRGQETQYF
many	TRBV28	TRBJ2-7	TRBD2	TGTGCCAGCAGTCAGGTAGCGGGCCCCTCCTACGAGCAGTACTTC	CASSQVAGPSYEQYF
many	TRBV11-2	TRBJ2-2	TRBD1	TGTGCCAGCAGCTTAGGTGTCCAGGGGGCGACCACCGGGGAGCTGTTTTTT	CASSLGVQGATTGELFF
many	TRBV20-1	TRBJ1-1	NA	TGCAGGGCAAAGTCGGGCCGGGGCACTGAAGCTTTCTTT	CRAKSGRGTEAFF
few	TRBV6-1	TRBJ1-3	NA	TGTGCCAGCAGTACCCTAGGGGCAGGGGCCACCTCTGGAAACACCATATATTTT	CASSTLGAGATSGNTIYF
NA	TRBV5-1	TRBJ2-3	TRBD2	TGCGCCAGCAGCTCTGTAGCGGGAGGCACAGATACGCAGTATTTT	CASSSVAGGTDTQYF
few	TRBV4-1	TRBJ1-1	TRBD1	TGCGCCAGCAGCCAAATAGGTTCAGGGGGGACTGAAGCTTTCTTT	CASSQIGSGGTEAFF
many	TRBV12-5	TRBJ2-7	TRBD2	TGTGCTAGTGGTTTGTACTCGGGTAGCGGGAGGACCTACGAGCAGTACTTC	CASGLYSGSGRTYEQYF
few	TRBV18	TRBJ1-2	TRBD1	TGTGCCAGCTCACCCACGACAGGGGGCGACTATGGCTACACCTTC	CASSPTTGGDYGYTF
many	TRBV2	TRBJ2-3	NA	TGTGCCAGCAGCCCAGTAGCGGATACGCAGTATTTT	CASSPVADTQYF
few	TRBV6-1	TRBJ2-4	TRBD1	TGTGCCAGCAGAGAGGACAGGGGGCGCGCAAAAAACATTCAGTACTTC	CASREDRGRAKNIQYF
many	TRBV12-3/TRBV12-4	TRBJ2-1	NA	TGTGCCAGCAGTTTAGTTCAAGCTGGTGAGCAGTTCTTC	CASSLVQAGEQFF
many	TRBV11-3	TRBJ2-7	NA	TGTGCCAGCAGCTTAGAAGCAAACTACGAGCAGTACTTC	CASSLEANYEQYF
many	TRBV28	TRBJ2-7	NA	TGTGCCAGCAGTTTATGGGGGAAGAGGAACGAGCAGTACTTC	CASSLWGKRNEQYF
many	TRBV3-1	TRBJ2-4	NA	TGTGCCAGCAGCCAACGCGGACTGGCTCAGTACTTC	CASSQRGLAQYF
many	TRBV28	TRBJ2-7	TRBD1	TGTGCCAGCAGTTTGTGGGACAGGGACTACGAGCAGTACTTC	CASSLWDRDYEQYF